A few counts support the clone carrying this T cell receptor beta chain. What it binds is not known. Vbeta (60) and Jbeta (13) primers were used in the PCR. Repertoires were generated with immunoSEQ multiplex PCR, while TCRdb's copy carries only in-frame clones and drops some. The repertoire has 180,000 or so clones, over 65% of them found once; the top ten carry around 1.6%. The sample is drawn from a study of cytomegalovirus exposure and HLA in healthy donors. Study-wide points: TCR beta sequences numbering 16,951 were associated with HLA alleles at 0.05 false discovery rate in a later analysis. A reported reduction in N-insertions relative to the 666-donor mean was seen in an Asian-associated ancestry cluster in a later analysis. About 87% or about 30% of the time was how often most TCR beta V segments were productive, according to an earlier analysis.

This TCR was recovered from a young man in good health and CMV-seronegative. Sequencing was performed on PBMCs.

As DNA, the CDR3 is TGTGCCAGCAGTCTCGGGTGGGGCGGGAGAAGGGGCACAGATACGCAGTATTTT. It is translated as CASSLGWGGRRGTDTQYF. The chain uses TRBV28 and TRBJ2-3; TRBD2 agrees at 7 bases. Per germline, CDR1 MDHEN and CDR2 SYDVKM. V trimming: 5 bases; J trimming: 1 base; junction bases outside the gene matches: 15. This CDR3 region has 18 residues.